This T cell receptor (beta chain) was documented in a study of OX40 agonist ivuxolimab in advanced cancers. Autoimmune disease history or systemic immunosuppression excluded patients. Clones were read by immunoSEQ multiplex PCR, and TCRdb kept only the in-frame ones, dropping some. The sample lists 22,000 or so clones; 80% to 90% were seen once. The CDR3 is 15 amino acids. In germline, CDR1 is SGHTA, CDR2 FQGTGA. Trimming took 2 bases from V and 2 from J, leaving 10 bases between them. This TCR was recovered from an adult with an advanced solid tumor such as melanoma, head and neck, liver or kidney cancer. The sequences come from CD4+ or CD8+ T cells sorted from blood, collected in a trial of the OX40 agonist ivuxolimab. The chain uses TRBV7-3 and TRBJ2-1, with a possible D match to TRBD2 (5 bases). This chain's CDR3 is CASSLGLATYNEQFF. The DNA for the CDR3 is TGTGCCAGCAGCTTAGGGCTAGCAACCTACAATGAGCAGTTCTTC.